The clone carrying this T cell receptor beta chain showed up just once. The antigen remains undetermined. The source of the sample is a study of T cells in Graves' hyperthyroidism and ophthalmopathy. General study results and limits: A 13 V-J signature model discriminated ophthalmopathy versus stable hyperthyroidism. Most thyroid-expanded clonotypes above 0.001 were also found in blood.

Per the germline V gene, CDR1 is DFQATT and CDR2 is SNEGSKA (reference sequence). Trimming took 3 bases from V and 0 from J, leaving 9 bases between them. This CDR3 spans 13 amino acids. Amplification of TCR beta CDR3 regions used RNA as the template. The primer set for the first-round RT-PCR of the TCR CDR3 was HTBI. TCRdb reanalysed the multiplex PCR reads using MiXCR and keeps one entry per CDR3 protein. Of some 360,000 distinct CDR3 sequences in the sample, approximately 15% were seen once. The chain has TRBV20-1 and TRBJ2-7, with unresolved D. The sample taken for sequencing was blood. The sequence was collected from a woman in her sixties with Graves' hyperthyroidism. CDR3 DNA: TGCAGTGCTAGCGGATTGAGCTCCTACGAGCAGTACTTC. Translating it yields CSASGLSSYEQYF.